One T cell receptor beta chain is described in this entry. J was trimmed by 12 bases and V by 5 bases; bases with no gene match: 22. This CDR3 spans 18 amino acids. The germline V gene encodes CDR1 SGHTA and CDR2 FQGNSA. This sample was included in a study of blood T cell repertoires in COVID-19. Study summary: Samples taken during acute and convalescent COVID-19 were collected in the United States, Italy and Spain.

TCRdb's table, derived via immunoSEQ multiplex PCR, lists solely in-frame clones and lacks some. The data show just over 650,000 clones, about 87% seen once. The clonotype was recovered from a woman younger than 30 with acute or convalescent COVID-19. Sequencing was done on a sample of peripheral blood. The chain combines TRBV7-2 with TRBJ1-6; 7 nucleotides align to TRBD1. The CDR3 nucleotides read TGTGCCAGCAGCCCCCGGGACAGCGGTCCCGCTGGGTTGGGACCCCTCCACTTT. Protein product: CASSPRDSGPAGLGPLHF.